Each of the 30 T cell receptor beta chains below was sequenced from the same sample in a study of molecular identifiers for immune sequencing clone quantification. MiXCR, applied by TCRdb to the PCR reads, yields one record per CDR3 protein. The sample shows a few hundred thousand distinct CDR3 sequences, roughly a quarter of them seen only once. Sequenced material: naive CD8+ T cells from blood, with Jurkat cell RNA spiked in. Indicated subset: FACS-sorted CD8+CD4-CCR7+CD45RA+ naive T cells. The receptors were gathered from a human donor in good health. Some libraries in this study had Jurkat cell RNA spiked in.

J is TRBJ2-7 and V is TRBV19; 8 bases are a match to TRBD1. The germline CDR1 and CDR2 sequences are LNHDA and SQIVND (reference sequence). The CDR3 loop spans 14 amino acids. The J segment lost 5 bases and the V segment lost 4 bases, leaving 7 bases of the junction unmatched. Here the CDR3 DNA reads TGTGCCAGTAGTACCGGACAGGGTTGGCACGAGCAGTACTTC. Its translation: CASSTGQGWHEQYF.

The chain joins TRBV12-3 or TRBV12-4 to TRBJ1-4; the D is unclear. Trimming cost V 5 bases and J 7 bases, with 17 bases left between them. The CDR3 consists of 15 residues. CDR3 in DNA: TGTGCCAGCAGTCCAGATCTGGGTTCGTTTGAAAAACTGTTTTTT. Its translation is CASSPDLGSFEKLFF.

This chain uses TRBV6-2 or TRBV6-3 with TRBJ2-7, with D possibly matching TRBD2 (7 bases). Trimming removed 6 bases from V and 2 bases from J, with 14 bases in between. Germline CDR1 is MNHEY and CDR2 is SVGEGT. The CDR3 runs 14 residues. CDR3 loop: CASSPKGGAYEQYF. Written as DNA, the CDR3 is TGTGCCAGCAGCCCTAAGGGGGGGGCCTACGAGCAGTACTTC.

This clonotype has a count of ten or more. This sequence joins TRBV3-1 and TRBJ2-1; D ambiguous. Germline loops: CDR1 LGHDT, CDR2 YNNKEL (reference sequence). Trimming shortened V by 4 bases and J by 5 bases, and 6 bases separated the two germline ends. This CDR3 is 12 amino acids long. The CDR3: CASSLENNEQFF. CDR3 bases: TGTGCCAGCAGCCTAGAGAACAATGAGCAGTTCTTC.

Ten or more counts support this clonotype. The chain joins TRBV2 to TRBJ1-1; D is ambiguous. Germline V CDR1 and CDR2: SNHLY, FYNNEI. The CDR3 sequence is 14 residues long. V was pared by 8 bases and J by 0 bases, with 13 bases between. The CDR3 DNA reads as TGTGCCAGCCCCATTGGAGATTTGAACACTGAAGCTTTCTTT. This encodes CASPIGDLNTEAFF. The entire variable domain, with the rest obtained from reference TRBV2 and TRBJ1-1, is as follows: EPEVTQTPSHQVTQMGQEVILRCVPISNHLYFYWYRQILGQKVEFLVSFYNNEISEKSEIFDDQFSVERPDGSNFTLKIRSTKLEDSAMYFCASPIGDLNTEAFFGQGTRLTVV.

Worth noting for this clonotype: A much larger clone differs by one base, so this may be a read error. The chain has TRBV7-9 and TRBJ2-5; D uncertain. Germline CDR1 reads SEHNR; CDR2 reads FQNEAQ (reference sequence). Trimming removed 5 bases at V and 5 bases at J, with 15 bases between. This CDR3 region has 14 residues. As DNA, the CDR3 is TGTGCCAGCAGCGGATGGGCCAGGAAGGAGACCCAGTACTTC. This translates into CASSGWARKETQYF. The full variable domain, with the rest looked up from reference TRBV7-9 and TRBJ2-5, is DTGVSQNPRHKITKRGQNVTFRCDPISEHNRLYWYRQTLGQGPEFLTYFQNEAQLEKSRLLSDRFSAERPKGSFSTLEIQRTEQGDSAMYLCASSGWARKETQYFGPGTRLLVL.

This clonotype was recorded many times. V and J are TRBV9 and TRBJ2-3, with TRBD1 identical over 7 bases. The CDR3 loop spans 15 amino acids. CDR1 SGDLS and CDR2 YYNGEE come from the germline V gene. After removal of 3 bases from V and 1 base from J, the junction contained 5 bases not matched to a gene. The CDR3 sequence is CASSETGYGTDTQYF. The DNA for the CDR3 is TGTGCCAGCAGCGAGACAGGGTACGGCACAGATACGCAGTATTTT.

The sample holds many counts of this clonotype. J is TRBJ1-1 and V is TRBV5-6; D possibly corresponds to TRBD1 (5 bases). CDR1 and CDR2 (germline): SGHDT, YYEEEE. V lost 0 bases, J lost 4 bases, and 13 bases lay in between. This CDR3 spans 15 amino acids. CDR3: CASSLAGTTATEAFF. The CDR3 DNA reads as TGTGCCAGCAGCTTGGCCGGGACCACCGCCACTGAAGCTTTCTTT.

The V gene is TRBV19, the J gene TRBJ2-3, with D possibly matching TRBD1 (6 bases). Germline CDR1 and CDR2: LNHDA and SQIVND (reference sequence). Trimming shortened V by 0 bases and J by 1 base, and 20 bases separated the two germline ends. This CDR3 contains 19 residues. This CDR3 is CASSIDPPLRRGGTDTQYF. CDR3 sequence (DNA): TGTGCCAGTAGTATAGACCCACCACTGCGCAGGGGAGGCACAGATACGCAGTATTTT.

This clonotype was picked up a small number of times. This chain connects TRBV19 to TRBJ2-2; 13 nucleotides align to TRBD2. The CDR3 sequence is 16 residues long. Germline values: CDR1 LNHDA, CDR2 SQIVND (reference sequence). After removal of 7 bases from V and 0 bases from J, the junction contained 2 bases not matched to a gene. CDR3 sequence (DNA): TGTGCCAGTAATGGACTAGCGGGGGCGAACACCGGGGAGCTGTTTTTT. Protein: CASNGLAGANTGELFF.

About this clonotype itself: A much larger clone differs from this one at a single base, so this may be a read error. V gene TRBV24-1 combines with J gene TRBJ2-1, with no clear D. The CDR3 runs 15 residues. The germline V gene encodes CDR1 KGHDR and CDR2 SFDVKD. Trimming left V 4 bases short and J 0 bases short, with 9 bases between. CDR3 in amino acids: CATSEGEPSYNEQFF. The CDR3 DNA reads as TGTGCCACCAGTGAAGGCGAACCCTCCTACAATGAGCAGTTCTTC.

This clonotype was recorded a few times. J is TRBJ2-1 and V is TRBV3-1; the D call may be TRBD1 or TRBD2 (5 bases each). The CDR3 length is 14 residues. Trimming cost V 2 bases and J 7 bases, with 12 bases left between them. Germline V gives CDR1 LGHDT, CDR2 YNNKEL (reference sequence). The chain's CDR3 is CASSQRDPGNEQFF. CDR3 bases: TGTGCCAGCAGCCAACGGGACCCGGGGAATGAGCAGTTCTTC.

The V call is TRBV29-1, the J call TRBJ1-4; 9 bases map to TRBD1. The CDR3 totals 14 residues. The junction had 5 bases not matched to a gene; V was cut back by 1 base and J by 8 bases. Germline V CDR1 and CDR2: SQVTM, ANQGSEA. In DNA, the CDR3 is TGCAGCGTTGAAGTGACAGGGGGGGGGGAAAAACTGTTTTTT. It is translated as CSVEVTGGGEKLFF.

Notes on this clonotype: At one end, the junction sequence differs from germline, possibly due to a read error. This chain links TRBV7-3 with TRBJ2-1; 10 bases align to TRBD2. The CDR3 sequence is 18 residues long. Germline V gives CDR1 SGHTA, CDR2 FQGTGA. The CDR3 region has the DNA TGTGCCAGCAGCTTAATGGCTAGCGGGAGTGCAACCTACAATAAGCAGTTCTTC. Translation gives CASSLMASGSATYNKQFF. Drawing the rest from reference TRBV7-3 and TRBJ2-1, the complete variable domain is GAGVSQTPSNKVTEKGKYVELRCDPISGHTALYWYRQSLGQGPEFLIYFQGTGAADDSGLPNDRFFAVRPEGSVSTLKIQRTERGDSAVYLCASSLMASGSATYNKQFFGPGTRLTVL.

J is TRBJ2-5 and V is TRBV6-1; perhaps TRBD2 as D (6 bases). CDR3 size: 15 residues. Germline V lookup: CDR1 MNHNS, CDR2 SASEGT. Trimming removed 2 bases from V and 5 bases from J, with 15 bases in between. The CDR3 loop is CASSEQLASPETQYF. CDR3 DNA: TGTGCCAGCAGTGAACAACTAGCCTCCCCTGAGACCCAGTACTTC.

This clonotype showed up many times. The chain couples TRBV15 to TRBJ2-7, with no clear D. V was trimmed by 4 bases and J by 0 bases, leaving 7 bases between them. CDR3 length equals 13 residues. Germline CDR1 is LNHNV and CDR2 is YYDKDF (reference sequence). The CDR3 here is CATSKELSYEQYF. The DNA for the CDR3 is TGTGCCACCAGCAAGGAACTCTCCTACGAGCAGTACTTC.

This clonotype has only a few counts. The chain has TRBV19 and TRBJ2-7; D is unclear. Trimming cost V 5 bases and J 2 bases, with 7 bases left between them. From germline, CDR1 is LNHDA and CDR2 SQIVND (reference sequence). This CDR3 region has 12 residues. CDR3 region: CASSDSAYEQYF. CDR3 DNA: TGTGCCAGTAGTGATTCGGCCTACGAGCAGTACTTC.

Remarks on this clonotype: A much bigger clone sits one base away, suggesting this may be a read error. J is TRBJ2-7 and V is TRBV10-3, with D hard to call. The CDR3 loop spans 12 amino acids. The germline V gene encodes CDR1 ENHRY and CDR2 SYGVKD. CDR3 bases: TGTGCCAACAGTCACGACTCCTACGAGCAGTACTTC. Translating it yields CANSHDSYEQYF.

The J gene is TRBJ1-3, the V gene TRBV7-9; D gene uncertain. The CDR3 sequence is 15 residues long. The ends were cut back, 1 base at V and 9 bases at J, with 16 bases in the middle. Germline V lookup: CDR1 SEHNR, CDR2 FQNEAQ (reference sequence). As DNA, the CDR3 is TGTGCCAGCAGCTTAGTTGAACGGACCGGAGGCACCATATATTTT. Translating it yields CASSLVERTGGTIYF.

Many counts were recorded for this clonotype. The chain carries TRBV7-9 and TRBJ2-7, with D unresolved. Germline loops: CDR1 SEHNR, CDR2 FQNEAQ (reference sequence). This CDR3 is 12 amino acids long. V lost 5 bases to trimming and J lost 4 bases, with 9 bases between them. The CDR3 sequence: CASSDLGYEQYF. The CDR3 region has the DNA TGTGCCAGCAGCGACCTGGGGTACGAGCAGTACTTC.

This clonotype was detected many times. J is TRBJ2-7 and V is TRBV7-9; 10 bases line up with TRBD2. The CDR3 has 14 amino acids. Germline CDR1 is SEHNR and CDR2 is FQNEAQ (reference sequence). V trimming: 7 bases; J trimming: 5 bases; junction bases outside the gene matches: 8. This chain's CDR3 is CASTPGTSDDEQYF. Written as DNA, the CDR3 is TGTGCCAGCACCCCCGGGACTAGCGACGACGAGCAGTACTTC. The full variable domain, with the rest looked up from reference TRBV7-9 and TRBJ2-7, is DTGVSQNPRHKITKRGQNVTFRCDPISEHNRLYWYRQTLGQGPEFLTYFQNEAQLEKSRLLSDRFSAERPKGSFSTLEIQRTEQGDSAMYLCASTPGTSDDEQYFGPGTRLTVT.

This chain links TRBV9 with TRBJ1-1, with D possibly being TRBD1 (5 bases). Trimming cost V 0 bases and J 4 bases, with 10 bases left between them. The CDR3 length is 14 residues. Germline lookup yields CDR1 SGDLS and CDR2 YYNGEE. CDR3 bases: TGTGCCAGCAGCGTAGGGCAGCAGGGCACTGAAGCTTTCTTT. Encoded protein: CASSVGQQGTEAFF. Combining the CDR3 with reference TRBV9 and TRBJ1-1 gives the whole variable domain DSGVTQTPKHLITATGQRVTLRCSPRSGDLSVYWYQQSLDQGLQFLIQYYNGEERAKGNILERFSAQQFPDLHSELNLSSLELGDSALYFCASSVGQQGTEAFFGQGTRLTVV.

This clonotype has ten or more counts. V is TRBV5-4 and J is TRBJ2-3; 7 nucleotides line up with TRBD1. The germline CDR1 and CDR2 sequences are SGHNT and YYREEE (reference sequence). The CDR3 covers 17 residues. V gave up 3 bases and J gave up 0 bases; unmatched junction bases: 10. The CDR3 spells CASSSATDRSSTDTQYF. CDR3 nucleotides: TGTGCCAGCAGCTCCGCTACGGACAGGTCCAGCACAGATACGCAGTATTTT. Supplemented by reference TRBV5-4 and TRBJ2-3, the full variable domain reads ETGVTQSPTHLIKTRGQQVTLRCSSQSGHNTVSWYQQALGQGPQFIFQYYREEENGRGNFPPRFSGLQFPNYSSELNVNALELDDSALYLCASSSATDRSSTDTQYFGPGTRLTVL.

This clonotype showed up many times. CDR3 in DNA: TGCGCCAGCAGCTTGGACAGGGGCTACGAGCAGTACTTC. It yields the protein CASSLDRGYEQYF. The chain combines TRBV5-1 with TRBJ2-7, with TRBD1 matching 7 bases. Trimming at V came to 0 bases and at J to 3 bases, leaving 0 bases not matched to a gene. Germline loops: CDR1 SGHRS, CDR2 YFSETQ. The CDR3 is 13 residues long.

The chain couples TRBV19 to TRBJ1-1; no definite D call. The CDR3 is 16 amino acids. The V and J ends lost 5 bases and 0 bases respectively, with 16 bases between them. Germline V CDR1 and CDR2: LNHDA, SQIVND (reference sequence). Here the CDR3 reads CASSLTFVQVNTEAFF. CDR3 DNA: TGTGCCAGTAGTCTGACCTTCGTGCAGGTGAACACTGAAGCTTTCTTT.

This clonotype has more than one count but fewer than ten. The chain links TRBV7-6 to TRBJ2-3; TRBD2 matches 12 bases. Germline CDR1 and CDR2: SGHVS and FNYEAQ. Trimming cost V 5 bases and J 2 bases; bases outside gene matches: 8. The CDR3 has 17 residues. The CDR3 nucleotides read TGTGCCAGCAGCCAACCTAGCGGGGGGGCGTACACAGATACGCAGTATTTT. It is translated as CASSQPSGGAYTDTQYF. Using reference TRBV7-6 and TRBJ2-3 for the parts outside the CDR3, the full variable domain is GAGVSQSPRYKVTKRGQDVALRCDPISGHVSLYWYRQALGQGPEFLTYFNYEAQQDKSGLPNDRFSAERPEGSISTLTIQRTEQRDSAMYRCASSQPSGGAYTDTQYFGPGTRLTVL.

Concerning this clonotype itself: The junction departs from the called germline gene at one end, perhaps through a read error. J is TRBJ1-4 and V is TRBV7-2; 7 positions match TRBD1. There are 18 residues in the CDR3. CDR1 is SGHTA, CDR2 FQGNSA, per germline. The CDR3 nucleotides are TGTGCCAGCAGCTTAGTAGGAACAGGGGATCTCTTAGGTGAAGAACTGTTTTTT. Protein product: CASSLVGTGDLLGEELFF.

In its sample, this clonotype was seen many times. The chain carries TRBV29-1 and TRBJ2-2, with D uncertain. Trimming stripped 3 bases from V and 1 base from J, with 6 bases between. The length of the CDR3 is 13 residues. Germline V CDR1 and CDR2: SQVTM, ANQGSEA. The CDR3 region has the DNA TGCAGCGTTGACCCCAAGAACACCGGGGAGCTGTTTTTT. Protein product: CSVDPKNTGELFF.

The chain recombines TRBV14 with TRBJ2-1; D is perhaps TRBD2 (6 bases). The CDR3 runs to 15 residues. Trimming removed 5 bases at V and 4 bases at J, with 15 bases between. CDR1 SGHDN and CDR2 FVKESK come from the germline V gene. The CDR3 sequence is CASSSSIGGYNEQFF. The CDR3 nucleotides read TGTGCCAGCAGCTCAAGTATCGGAGGGTACAATGAGCAGTTCTTC.

The chain recombines TRBV19 with TRBJ1-1; the D is unclear. The CDR3 runs to 14 residues. V was trimmed by 5 bases and J by 1 base, leaving 11 bases between them. CDR1 LNHDA and CDR2 SQIVND come from the germline V gene (reference sequence). The CDR3 DNA reads TGTGCCAGTAGTCTCAATCCCAGGAACACTGAAGCTTTCTTT. Translated, it gives CASSLNPRNTEAFF.